This entry lists 14 T cell receptor beta chains sequenced from one sample in a study of blood T cell repertoires in COVID-19. Using immunoSEQ multiplex PCR, the repertoire was profiled, and TCRdb retains in-frame clones only, with some absent. Among roughly 120,000 clones listed, approximately 80% were seen once. Specimen: peripheral blood. Receptor source: an older woman with acute or convalescent COVID-19.

This clone was found a few times. The rearrangement joins TRBV2 to TRBJ1-3, with 8 positions matching TRBD1. Unmatched junction bases numbered 8, after V lost 6 bases and J lost 7 bases. CDR1 and CDR2 from the germline V gene are SNHLY and FYNNEI. CDR3 size: 14 residues. The CDR3 spells CASSAQGAANTIYF. DNA of the CDR3: TGTGCCAGCAGCGCCCAGGGGGCTGCGAACACCATATATTTT.

This clone was counted only a few times. The chain employs TRBV29-1 and TRBJ1-2, with D maybe TRBD1 (5 bases). This CDR3 spans 13 amino acids. Deletions cut 2 bases from V and 6 bases from J, with 13 bases between. Per the germline V gene, CDR1 is SQVTM and CDR2 is ANQGSEA. CDR3 DNA: TGCAGCGTTGAATCCCCGGACAACGATGGCTACACCTTC. This encodes CSVESPDNDGYTF.

The chain employs TRBV10-3 and TRBJ1-5; D might be TRBD1 (6 bases). The CDR3 is 15 residues long. V was shortened by 3 bases and J by 1 base, with 10 bases between the two germline ends. Looked up from germline, CDR1 is ENHRY and CDR2 is SYGVKD. CDR3 region: CAISEQGGSNQPQHF. The CDR3 DNA follows: TGTGCCATCAGTGAACAGGGTGGCAGCAATCAGCCCCAGCATTTT.

J is TRBJ1-5 and V is TRBV6-1; D gene ambiguous. V lost 1 base and J 4 bases, leaving 8 bases between the germline ends. Germline values: CDR1 MNHNS, CDR2 SASEGT. This CDR3 comprises 14 residues. In DNA form, the CDR3 reads TGTGCCAGCAGTGAAGGGCAGGTTAATCAGCCCCAGCATTTT. Protein: CASSEGQVNQPQHF.

The V call is TRBV5-6, the J call TRBJ1-1; D remains ambiguous. The CDR3 is made up of 14 amino acids. CDR1 and CDR2 from the germline V gene are SGHDT and YYEEEE. Between the trimmed V and J ends, which lost 7 bases and 0 bases, there was a span of 13 bases. In DNA, the CDR3 is TGTGCCAGCCAATTGGCCCTTATGAACACTGAAGCTTTCTTT. Its protein product is CASQLALMNTEAFF.

This clone was counted a single time. V and J are TRBV7-2 and TRBJ1-1, with TRBD1 matching 8 bases. After removal of 5 bases from V and 1 base from J, the junction contained 6 bases not matched to a gene. This CDR3 has 15 amino acids. Germline V lookup: CDR1 SGHTA, CDR2 FQGNSA. In DNA form, the CDR3 reads TGTGCCAGCAGCCCTTGGACAGGGCAGAACACTGAAGCTTTCTTT. It specifies CASSPWTGQNTEAFF.

This chain joins TRBV19 and TRBJ2-3, with 8 bases lining up with TRBD1. This CDR3 has 14 residues. Germline lookup yields CDR1 LNHDA and CDR2 SQIVND (reference sequence). V shed 4 bases, J shed 4 bases, and the junction held 4 bases outside the gene matches. DNA for the CDR3: TGTGCCAGTAGTAAGGCAGGGGGCCCAGATACGCAGTATTTT. Residues: CASSKAGGPDTQYF.

This CDR3 reads CASRKTGTENTEAFF. The CDR3 DNA reads as TGTGCCAGTAGAAAAACCGGGACAGAGAACACTGAAGCTTTCTTT. The V gene is TRBV19, the J gene TRBJ1-1, with 7 bases identical to TRBD1. This CDR3 is 15 amino acids long. Germline V gene lookup returns CDR1 LNHDA and CDR2 SQIVND (reference sequence). V lost 6 bases and J lost 1; bases outside the gene matches: 8. Using reference TRBV19 and TRBJ1-1 for the parts outside the CDR3, the full variable domain is DGGITQSPKYLFRKEGQNVTLSCEQNLNHDAMYWYRQDPGQGLRLIYYSQIVNDFQKGDIAEGYSVSREKKESFPLTVTSAQKNPTAFYLCASRKTGTENTEAFFGQGTRLTVV.

The gene calls are TRBV18 and TRBJ1-1; D ambiguous. The CDR3 has 16 residues. Trimming stripped 3 bases from V and 2 bases from J, with 16 bases between. Looked up from germline, CDR1 is KGHSH and CDR2 is LQKENI. CDR3 coding DNA: TGTGCCAGCTCACCGTCGCCCCGCAGAATAAACACTGAAGCTTTCTTT. Its translation: CASSPSPRRINTEAFF.

V and J are TRBV3-1 (or the pseudogene TRBV3-2) and TRBJ1-4, with a tentative D call TRBD1 (6 bases). This CDR3 spans 15 amino acids. V was cut by 4 bases and J by 5 bases, with 14 bases left in between. Looked up from germline, CDR1 is LGHDT and CDR2 is YNNKEL (reference sequence). CDR3 amino acids: CASSPRTVRNEKLFF. The DNA of the CDR3 is TGTGCCAGCAGCCCCCGGACAGTACGCAATGAAAAACTGTTTTTT.

The chain recombines TRBV19 with TRBJ2-2, with D possibly TRBD2 on 6 matching bases. Trimming cost V 5 bases and J 1 base, with 14 bases left between them. There are 16 residues in the CDR3. The germline CDR1 and CDR2 sequences are LNHDA and SQIVND (reference sequence). The DNA for the CDR3 is TGTGCCAGTAGTTATCGGTTCGGGGGGAACACCGGGGAGCTGTTTTTT. Translated, it gives CASSYRFGGNTGELFF.

This rearrangement joins TRBV7-9 to TRBJ1-2, with D possibly being TRBD1 (6 bases). The V gene's germline CDR1 is SEHNR and CDR2 FQNEAQ (reference sequence). The CDR3 covers 13 residues. V gave up 7 bases and J gave up 4 bases, with 13 bases separating them. CDR3 DNA: TGTGCCAGCATTGGACAGTCTACCTATGGCTACACCTTC. Translated: CASIGQSTYGYTF.

The chain couples TRBV5-4 to TRBJ2-4; D perhaps matches TRBD1 (6 bases). The germline CDR1 and CDR2 sequences are SGHNT and YYREEE (reference sequence). This CDR3 comprises 16 residues. The V and J ends lost 2 bases and 6 bases respectively, with 18 bases between them. CDR3 DNA sequence: TGTGCCAGCAGCTTACCAACAGGGCTCTCGGGAAACATTCAGTACTTC. Its protein is CASSLPTGLSGNIQYF. The variable domain in full, with the rest retrieved from reference TRBV5-4 and TRBJ2-4, is ETGVTQSPTHLIKTRGQQVTLRCSSQSGHNTVSWYQQALGQGPQFIFQYYREEENGRGNFPPRFSGLQFPNYSSELNVNALELDDSALYLCASSLPTGLSGNIQYFGAGTRLSVL.

This clone was counted between two and nine times. The chain carries TRBV11-2 and TRBJ1-1; 7 bases fit TRBD1. The CDR3 has 13 amino acids. Germline CDR1 SGHAT, CDR2 FQNNGV. The junction had 6 bases not matched to a gene; V was cut back by 1 base and J by 10 bases. The chain's CDR3 is CASSLVEGAGAFF. Here the CDR3 DNA reads TGTGCCAGCAGCTTAGTAGAGGGGGCTGGAGCTTTCTTT.